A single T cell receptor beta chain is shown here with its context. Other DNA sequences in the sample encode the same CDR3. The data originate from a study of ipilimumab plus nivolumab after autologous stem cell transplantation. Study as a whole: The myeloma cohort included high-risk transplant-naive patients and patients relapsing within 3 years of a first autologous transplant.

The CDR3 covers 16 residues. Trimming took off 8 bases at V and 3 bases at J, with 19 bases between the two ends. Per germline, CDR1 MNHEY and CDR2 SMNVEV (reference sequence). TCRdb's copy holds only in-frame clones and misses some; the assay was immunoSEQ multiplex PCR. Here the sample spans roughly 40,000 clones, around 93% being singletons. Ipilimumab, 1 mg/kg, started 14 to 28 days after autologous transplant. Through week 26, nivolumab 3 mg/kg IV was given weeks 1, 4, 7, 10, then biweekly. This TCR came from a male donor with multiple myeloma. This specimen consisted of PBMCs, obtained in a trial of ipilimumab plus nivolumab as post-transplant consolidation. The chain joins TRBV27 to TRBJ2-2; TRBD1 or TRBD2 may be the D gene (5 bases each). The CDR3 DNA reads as TGTGCCAGCCACACGGGGCTTCGGGCGGACACCGGGGAGCTGTTTTTT. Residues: CASHTGLRADTGELFF.